The clone carrying this TCR beta chain was counted only a few times. Antigen specificity is unknown. The sample belongs to a study of identical twins. Notes on the study in general: Surplus twin overlap in beta out-of-frame sequences was less pronounced. Partial confounding of zero-insertion analyses by invariant MAIT and iNKT cells was possible.

Trimming took 7 bases from V and 7 from J; bases not matched to a gene: 12. CDR3 length: 15 amino acids. Looked up from germline, CDR1 is ENHRY and CDR2 is SYGVKD. TCRdb ran MiXCR on the 5' RACE reads and lists one entry per CDR3 protein. The sample contains some 690,000 distinct CDR3 sequences, about 20% of which appear only once. The same sample was also studied in work on T cells expressing NK-cell markers. In that study: In several experiments, sorting was confined to alpha-beta TCR T cells through use of an anti-gamma-delta TCR antibody. For a handful of donors, these clonotypes were likewise the leading ones in the CD3+CD56-NKG2C+ fraction.

The specimen was PBMCs. This TCR was sampled from a woman under 30 in good health. The V gene is TRBV10-3, the J gene TRBJ2-1; 8 nucleotides align to TRBD2. DNA for the CDR3: TGTGCCATCACCCCGGGACTAGGGACTTGGAATGAGCAGTTCTTC. Its protein is CAITPGLGTWNEQFF.